This T cell receptor beta chain was captured by sequencing in a study of control samples from healthy donors and cancer patients. Points on this clone: The sample holds other DNA sequences that translate to the same CDR3.

Data came from immunoSEQ multiplex PCR; TCRdb stores just in-frame clones and leaves some out. The data show tens of thousands of clones, with roughly 84% seen just once and about 16% held by the top ten. This CDR3 region has 11 residues. Germline CDR1 reads MDHEN; CDR2 reads SYDVKM. V shed 4 bases and J shed 4 bases, with 4 bases lying between them. This TCR was sampled from a man in his forties or fifties in good health. Sequencing input: blood. The rearrangement joins TRBV28 to TRBJ2-5; D is uncertain. The CDR3 protein is CASSSRETQYF. The CDR3 nucleotides are TGTGCCAGCAGTTCCCGAGAGACCCAGTACTTC.